The T cell receptor beta chain under discussion was sequenced for a study of tissue T cells after allogeneic stem cell transplantation. General study results and limits: Few T cell clones were shared across patients, but motif clusters showed tissue-specific shared signatures. This small cohort was clinically heterogeneous, and sampling depth was a limitation. Within patients, tissue anatomy strongly shaped TCR repertoire composition.

Sequencing of TCRbeta CDR3 at survey depth gave sequences and template counts. Libraries were prepared by immunoSEQ multiplex PCR; TCRdb keeps only in-frame clonotypes and omits some of them. The sample has 20,000 to 25,000 clones, 55% to 80% seen once. To note about this clone: Its antigen is currently unknown. Gene names and germline match the mouse. The sample has other DNA sequences that encode this CDR3 too.

What was sequenced was spleen. The receptor was derived from a female BALB/c mouse in good health. Strain MHC haplotype: H2-d.

CDR3 bases read: TGTGCCAGCAGTGATCGGGATTCTGGAAATACGCTCTAT. As protein: CASSDRDSGNTLY. The entire CDR3 sequence reads CASSDRDSGNTLYF. The chain uses TRBV13-1 and TRBJ1-3; D is unclear. The read ends 1 residue shy of where the CDR3 ends; the end is completed using the germline J gene. CDR3 length equals 14 residues. V was shortened by 1 base and J by 0 bases, with 5 bases between the two germline ends. The V gene's germline CDR1 is NSHNY and CDR2 SYGAGN.